This note documents a single T cell receptor beta chain sequence. This may arise from a read error, as a much more abundant clone is one base away. The length of the CDR3 is 14 residues. Per germline, CDR1 SGHRS and CDR2 YFSETQ. V dropped 5 bases and J dropped 1; count of bases not matched to a gene: 2. This sample is part of a study of shared clonotypes between healthy human individuals. The run depth of the assay was deep. Method: immunoSEQ multiplex PCR; TCRdb's copy keeps in-frame clones and lacks some. The sample carries around 1,100,000 clones, 70% to 80% recorded once. Sequencing was done on a sample of memory CD4+ T cells from PBMCs. Documented subset: CD45RA-negative fraction. This rearrangement joins TRBV5-1 to TRBJ2-3; 9 bases fit TRBD2. The clonotype originates from a man between 18 and 29 years old in good health. Some clones in this sample may be carry-over from other donors' samples. The CDR3 is CASSSGRGTDTQYF. CDR3 bases: TGCGCCAGCAGTAGCGGGAGAGGCACAGATACGCAGTATTTT.